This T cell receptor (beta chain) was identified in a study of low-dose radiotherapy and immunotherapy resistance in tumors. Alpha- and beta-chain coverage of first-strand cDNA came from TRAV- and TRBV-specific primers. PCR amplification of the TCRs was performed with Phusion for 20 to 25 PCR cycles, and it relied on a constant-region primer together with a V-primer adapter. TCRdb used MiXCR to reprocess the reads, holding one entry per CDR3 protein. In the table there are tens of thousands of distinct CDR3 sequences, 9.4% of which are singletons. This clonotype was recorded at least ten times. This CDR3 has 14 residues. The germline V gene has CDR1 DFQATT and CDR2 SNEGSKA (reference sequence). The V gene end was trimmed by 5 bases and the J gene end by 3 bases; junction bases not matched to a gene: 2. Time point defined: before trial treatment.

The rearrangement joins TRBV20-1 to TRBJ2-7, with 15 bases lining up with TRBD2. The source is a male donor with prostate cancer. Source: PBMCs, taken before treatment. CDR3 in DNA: TGCAGTGCTGGGACTAGCGGGAGGAGCTACGAGCAGTACTTC. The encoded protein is CSAGTSGRSYEQYF.